These 29 T cell receptor beta chains were all obtained from the same sample, sequenced in a study of T cell repertoires in cytomegalovirus infection. One entry per CDR3 protein results from TCRdb running MiXCR on the reads. The table lists roughly 250,000 distinct CDR3 sequences, 9% to 15% of them singletons. What was sequenced was PBMCs. Receptor source: a human donor in good health (CMV status not recorded). Some clones in this sample may be carry-over from other donors' samples.

The chain has TRBV12-3 or TRBV12-4 and TRBJ1-1; no reliable D call. The ends were cut back, 6 bases at V and 4 bases at J, with 6 bases in the middle. The CDR3 extends over 11 amino acids. The CDR3 protein is CASRWGTEAFF. Here the CDR3 DNA reads TGTGCCAGCAGGTGGGGCACTGAAGCTTTCTTT.

V and J are TRBV7-3 and TRBJ1-1; 8 bases line up with TRBD1. V dropped 8 bases and J dropped 1; count of bases not matched to a gene: 6. This CDR3 has 14 residues. Germline V lookup: CDR1 SGHTA, CDR2 FQGTGA. The CDR3 spells CASSQGAGNTEAFF. CDR3 in DNA: TGTGCCAGCTCGCAGGGGGCTGGGAACACTGAAGCTTTCTTT.

J is TRBJ2-6 and V is TRBV7-2; D not resolved. Germline lookup yields CDR1 SGHTA and CDR2 FQGNSA. Trimming cost V 1 base and J 5 bases, with 3 bases left between them. CDR3 length equals 13 residues. In nucleotides, the CDR3 is TGTGCCAGCAGCTTAGGAAGGGCCAACGTCCTGACTTTC. Translation: CASSLGRANVLTF.

This clonotype was counted at least ten times. The chain links TRBV7-2 to TRBJ1-1; D is possibly TRBD1 (5 bases). This CDR3 is 15 amino acids long. Germline-derived CDR1 and CDR2 are SGHTA and FQGNSA. Between the trimmed V and J ends, which lost 3 bases and 2 bases, there was a span of 13 bases. CDR3 amino acids: CASSLGLRGNTEAFF. CDR3 bases: TGTGCCAGCAGCTTGGGCCTTAGGGGTAACACTGAAGCTTTCTTT.

This clonotype was picked up a small number of times. The chain is built from TRBV20-1 and TRBJ2-1, with a weak D call TRBD2 (6 bases). The CDR3 length is 15 residues. The ends were cut back, 4 bases at V and 7 bases at J, with 20 bases in the middle. Germline V lookup: CDR1 DFQATT, CDR2 SNEGSKA (reference sequence). CDR3 sequence: CSATGIGGVGNEQFF. CDR3 DNA: TGCAGTGCTACGGGGATTGGCGGGGTGGGGAATGAGCAGTTCTTC.

This clonotype has at least ten counts. The chain is built from TRBV11-2 and TRBJ1-1; 9 nucleotides match TRBD1. The CDR3 consists of 14 residues. The germline V gene has CDR1 SGHAT and CDR2 FQNNGV. V gave up 5 bases and J gave up 6 bases; unmatched junction bases: 7. CDR3 loop: CASSPWTGVSEAFF. CDR3 DNA: TGTGCCAGCAGCCCGTGGACAGGGGTCTCTGAAGCTTTCTTT.

The CDR3 coding sequence is TGCAGAGCCCTACCTCTCACAGATACGCAGTATTTT. This encodes CRALPLTDTQYF. The chain recombines TRBV20-1 with TRBJ2-3; no definite D call. Germline lookup yields CDR1 DFQATT and CDR2 SNEGSKA (reference sequence). The CDR3 runs to 12 residues.

In this sample, this clonotype turned up a few times. At one end the junction does not follow the germline gene, possibly because of a read error. V gene TRBV28 combines with J gene TRBJ1-5; D gene uncertain. Germline lookup yields CDR1 MDHEN and CDR2 SYDVKM. The CDR3 totals 14 residues. As DNA, the CDR3 is TGTGCCAGCAGGTTAGTAGGTAGCCATCAGCCCCAGCATTTT. This codes for CASRLVGSHQPQHF.

The chain employs TRBV4-3 and TRBJ2-1; TRBD2 matches 7 bases. V lost 0 bases, J lost 4 bases, and 3 bases stayed unmatched. CDR1 is LGHNA and CDR2 is YSLEER in the germline V gene. This CDR3 contains 15 residues. CDR3 sequence (DNA): TGCGCCAGCAGCCAAGAGGCTAGCGGATACAATGAGCAGTTCTTC. Amino acids: CASSQEASGYNEQFF.

The sample holds many counts of this clonotype. V is TRBV2 and J is TRBJ2-5, with D possibly TRBD1 on 5 matching bases. The CDR3 loop spans 12 amino acids. With 3 bases removed from V and 7 bases from J, the gap between germline ends came to 9 bases. Germline V gene sequence: CDR1 SNHLY, CDR2 FYNNEI. The CDR3 loop reads CASSDRVGTQYF. Written as DNA, the CDR3 is TGTGCCAGCAGTGACAGGGTCGGGACCCAGTACTTC.

There are many counts of this clonotype. The J gene is TRBJ2-7, the V gene TRBV7-8; D is unclear. Germline CDR1 is SGHVS and CDR2 is FQNEAQ. This CDR3 has 17 amino acids. Trimming pared 1 base from V and 0 bases from J, leaving 16 bases between. CDR3 nucleotide sequence: TGTGCCAGCAGCTTAGGTGCTGGTTTAGCCTTCTCCTACGAGCAGTACTTC. It encodes CASSLGAGLAFSYEQYF.

Only a few counts were recorded for this clonotype. This chain connects TRBV6-1 to TRBJ1-3, with D possibly TRBD1 on 6 matching bases. CDR1 and CDR2 (germline): MNHNS, SASEGT. Trimming pared 4 bases from V and 3 bases from J, leaving 13 bases between. This CDR3 is built from 15 residues. CDR3 in DNA: TGTGCCAGCAGTGCCCGACGGGGGCTTGGAAACACCATATATTTT. This sequence encodes CASSARRGLGNTIYF.

This clonotype was seen repeatedly, ten times or more. The chain is built from TRBV19 and TRBJ1-2; no clear D. CDR1 and CDR2 from the germline V gene are LNHDA and SQIVND (reference sequence). The CDR3 runs to 14 residues. Between the trimmed V and J ends, which lost 5 bases and 7 bases, there was a span of 17 bases. CDR3 region: CASSPSPQAPGYTF. CDR3 coding DNA: TGTGCCAGTAGTCCCAGCCCCCAGGCACCTGGCTACACCTTC.

This clonotype has more than one count but fewer than ten. The rearrangement joins TRBV6-2 or TRBV6-3 to TRBJ2-1; tentatively, D is TRBD2 (5 bases). V was cut by 2 bases and J by 6 bases, with 11 bases left in between. The germline gives CDR1 MNHEY, CDR2 SVGEGT. The CDR3 extends over 14 amino acids. The CDR3 bases are TGTGCCAGCAGTTACGGCGGCCTAGCCAATGAGCAGTTCTTC. This sequence encodes CASSYGGLANEQFF.

This clonotype has ten or more counts. The V and J genes are TRBV7-2 and TRBJ2-7; 7 bases line up with TRBD1. The CDR3 totals 15 residues. The junction had 7 bases not matched to a gene; V was cut back by 2 bases and J by 3 bases. Germline loops: CDR1 SGHTA, CDR2 FQGNSA. CDR3 region: CASSLSRDSFYEQYF. CDR3 sequence (DNA): TGTGCCAGCAGCTTATCTCGGGACAGTTTCTACGAGCAGTACTTC.

The table lists this clonotype with many counts. This chain joins TRBV7-2 and TRBJ1-2, with D possibly TRBD1 on 6 matching bases. This CDR3 has 14 amino acids. CDR1 SGHTA and CDR2 FQGNSA come from the germline V gene. The V end lost 2 bases, the J end lost 7 bases, and 14 bases lay between the germline ends. CDR3 sequence (DNA): TGTGCCAGCAGCTTATCCCAGGGGTGGAGTGGCTACACCTTC. Its translation is CASSLSQGWSGYTF.

This chain connects TRBV11-2 to TRBJ2-2, with D perhaps being TRBD1 or TRBD2 (5 bases each). CDR1 and CDR2 (germline): SGHAT, FQNNGV. The CDR3 length is 15 residues. The V end was cut by 5 bases, the J end by 5 bases, with 15 bases between. CDR3 protein: CASSLQRGTTGELFF. The DNA of the CDR3 is TGTGCCAGCAGCCTTCAGAGGGGAACAACCGGGGAGCTGTTTTTT.

This clonotype occurred a few times. This chain links TRBV7-9 with TRBJ1-3; D is unresolved. Germline CDR1 SEHNR, CDR2 FQNEAQ (reference sequence). The CDR3 runs to 14 residues. V lost 3 bases and J lost 8, with 14 bases in between. The CDR3 sequence is CASSFAPLVDTIYF. CDR3 nucleotides: TGTGCCAGCAGCTTTGCCCCCCTGGTGGACACCATATATTTT.

This clonotype has a count of ten or more. This chain joins TRBV7-2 and TRBJ2-7, with D maybe TRBD1 (5 bases). V dropped 5 bases and J dropped 1 base, with 12 bases sitting between them. This CDR3 is built from 14 residues. In germline, CDR1 is SGHTA, CDR2 FQGNSA. CDR3 bases: TGTGCCAGCAGCCGCTCGACAGATTCCTACGAGCAGTACTTC. Its translation is CASSRSTDSYEQYF. Supplemented by reference TRBV7-2 and TRBJ2-7, the full variable domain reads GAGVSQSPSNKVTEKGKDVELRCDPISGHTALYWYRQSLGQGLEFLIYFQGNSAPDKSGLPSDRFSAERTGGSVSTLTIQRTQQEDSAVYLCASSRSTDSYEQYFGPGTRLTVT.

This clonotype was picked up many times. The rearrangement links TRBV5-4 to TRBJ1-2; D gene unclear. CDR1 is SGHNT and CDR2 is YYREEE in the germline V gene (reference sequence). Trimming removed 3 bases at V and 3 bases at J, with 9 bases between. This CDR3 comprises 13 residues. Here the CDR3 DNA reads TGTGCCAGCAGCTCTCGTTTTCACTATGGCTACACCTTC. It specifies CASSSRFHYGYTF.

The chain recombines TRBV6-5 with TRBJ2-5, with 9 bases fitting TRBD1. The ends lost 4 bases at V and 1 base at J; junction bases unmatched: 4. Germline CDR1 and CDR2: MNHEY and SVGAGI. There are 15 residues in the CDR3. In nucleotides, the CDR3 is TGTGCCAGCAGTTCCGACAGGGGGACCCAAGAGACCCAGTACTTC. It encodes CASSSDRGTQETQYF.

The chain carries TRBV19 and TRBJ2-3; TRBD1 might be the D (6 bases). Germline V gene sequence: CDR1 LNHDA, CDR2 SQIVND (reference sequence). The V gene lost 5 bases and the J gene lost 2 bases, with 14 bases spanning the gap. The CDR3 runs 15 residues. This CDR3 is CASSRRQGNTDTQYF. The CDR3, as DNA: TGTGCCAGTAGTCGACGGCAGGGGAACACAGATACGCAGTATTTT.

This clonotype has just a few counts. The chain is built from TRBV5-1 and TRBJ2-1; TRBD1 matches at 8 bases. J lost 8 bases, V lost 2 bases, and 9 bases had no gene match. This CDR3 has 15 residues. The germline CDR1 and CDR2 sequences are SGHRS and YFSETQ. In nucleotides, the CDR3 is TGCGCCAGCAGCTTTGCCGGGACAGGACCACATGAGCAGTTCTTC. Its protein is CASSFAGTGPHEQFF.

Comment on this clonotype: This may be a read error, as it is one base from a much larger clone. J is TRBJ1-6 and V is TRBV19; possibly TRBD1 for D (5 bases). This CDR3 is built from 16 residues. CDR1 and CDR2 (germline): LNHDA, SQIVND (reference sequence). Trimming took off 6 bases at V and 2 bases at J, with 14 bases between the two ends. The CDR3 spells CASRDLGGPYNSPLHF. For the CDR3, the DNA is TGTGCCAGTAGGGATCTCGGGGGACCCTATAATTCACCCCTCCACTTT.

V and J are TRBV20-1 and TRBJ2-3, with 9 positions matching TRBD1. Trimming removed 6 bases from V and 4 bases from J; junction bases left unmatched: 5. CDR1 and CDR2 from the germline V gene are DFQATT and SNEGSKA (reference sequence). The CDR3 has 13 amino acids. CDR3 DNA sequence: TGCAGTGCCCCGGGACAGGGAGCAGATACGCAGTATTTT. Amino acids: CSAPGQGADTQYF.

This clonotype was found many times. CDR3 amino acids: CASGGRAYEQYF. CDR3 DNA: TGTGCCAGCGGGGGGAGGGCCTACGAGCAGTACTTC. The rearrangement joins TRBV28 to TRBJ2-7; 7 positions agree with TRBD2. In germline, CDR1 is MDHEN, CDR2 SYDVKM. The CDR3 runs to 12 residues. V lost 8 bases and J lost 2; bases outside the gene matches: 3.

This clonotype was counted ten times or more. The chain joins TRBV7-8 to TRBJ2-7; the match to TRBD1 covers 8 bases. CDR3 length: 16 residues. Germline CDR1 and CDR2: SGHVS and FQNEAQ. J was trimmed by 0 bases and V by 5 bases; bases with no gene match: 9. CDR3 coding DNA: TGTGCCAGCAGCCCCCGCCGGGACAGGAGCTCCTACGAGCAGTACTTC. Its translation is CASSPRRDRSSYEQYF. Supplemented by reference TRBV7-8 and TRBJ2-7, the full variable domain reads GAGVSQSPRYKVAKRGQDVALRCDPISGHVSLFWYQQALGQGPEFLTYFQNEAQLDKSGLPSDRFFAERPEGSVSTLKIQRTQQEDSAVYLCASSPRRDRSSYEQYFGPGTRLTVT.

This clonotype was recorded at least ten times. The chain uses TRBV6-2 or TRBV6-3 and TRBJ2-5; D is unclear. CDR1 MNHEY and CDR2 SVGEGT come from the germline V gene. Trimming took off 5 bases at V and 8 bases at J, with 21 bases between the two ends. The CDR3 has 15 amino acids. The CDR3 bases are TGTGCCAGCAGTCCCCTGGGCCTCGGTATGGAAACCCAGTACTTC. Residues: CASSPLGLGMETQYF.

This clonotype was recorded at least ten times. The rearrangement joins TRBV7-2 to TRBJ1-1; D is unclear. CDR1 SGHTA and CDR2 FQGNSA come from the germline V gene. The CDR3 has 12 residues. The V end lost 5 bases, the J end lost 4 bases, and 8 bases lay between the germline ends. CDR3 amino acids: CASSPDGTEAFF. As DNA, the CDR3 is TGTGCCAGCAGCCCCGACGGCACTGAAGCTTTCTTT.